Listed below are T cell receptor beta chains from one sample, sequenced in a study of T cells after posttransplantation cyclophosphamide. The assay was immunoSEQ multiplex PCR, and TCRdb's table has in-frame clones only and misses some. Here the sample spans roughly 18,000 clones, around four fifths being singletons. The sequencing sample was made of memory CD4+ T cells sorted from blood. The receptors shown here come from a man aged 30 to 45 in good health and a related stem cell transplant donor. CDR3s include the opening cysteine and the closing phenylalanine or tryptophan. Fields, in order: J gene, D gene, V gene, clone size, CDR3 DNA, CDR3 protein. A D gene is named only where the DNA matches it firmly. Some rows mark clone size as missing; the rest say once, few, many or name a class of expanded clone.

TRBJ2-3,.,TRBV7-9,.,TGTGCCAGCAGCCCAATCAGGGCTAGCACAGATACGCAGTATTTT,CASSPIRASTDTQYF
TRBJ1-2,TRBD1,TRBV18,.,TGTGCCAGCTCACCCTTCCCAGGGGGCGCTGACTATGGCTACACCTTC,CASSPFPGGADYGYTF
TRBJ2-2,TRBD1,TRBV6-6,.,TGTGCCAGCAGGGGACAGGGGAGGAGCACCGGGGAGCTGTTTTTT,CASRGQGRSTGELFF
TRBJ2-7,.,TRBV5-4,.,TGTGCCAGCAGCTTCCTGACAGGCGAGCAGTACTTC,CASSFLTGEQYF
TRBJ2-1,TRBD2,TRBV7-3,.,TGTGCCAGCAGCTTTACTAACTCCGGGAGGAATGAGCAGTTCTTC,CASSFTNSGRNEQFF
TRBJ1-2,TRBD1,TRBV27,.,TGTGCCAGCAGTTTCGTAGGGGGCAGGGGCTACACCTTC,CASSFVGGRGYTF
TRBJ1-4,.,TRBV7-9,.,TGTGCCAGCAGTCGACTGGGGGCTTTGGATGAAAAACTGTTTTTT,CASSRLGALDEKLFF
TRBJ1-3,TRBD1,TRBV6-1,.,TGTGCCAGCACCTCAGGGACAGCCTCTGGAAACACCATATATTTT,CASTSGTASGNTIYF
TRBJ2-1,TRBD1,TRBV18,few,TGTGCCAGCTCACCGGGACAGGGCCATGAGCAGTTCTTC,CASSPGQGHEQFF
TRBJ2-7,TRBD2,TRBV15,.,TGTGCCACCAGCAAGGTAGCGGGGCGGATAAGCAGGGACGAGCAGTACTTC,CATSKVAGRISRDEQYF
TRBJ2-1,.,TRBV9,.,TGTGCCAGCTCCCTCTCAGGACATTCTCCCGGTGAGCAGTTCTTC,CASSLSGHSPGEQFF
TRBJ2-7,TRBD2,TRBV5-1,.,TGCGCCAGCAGCTTGGCTTTACGGACTAGCGGGAGCTCCTACGAGCAGTACTTC,CASSLALRTSGSSYEQYF
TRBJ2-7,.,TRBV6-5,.,TGTGCCAGCAGTGCCAACAGTATCTCCTACGAGCAGTACTTC,CASSANSISYEQYF
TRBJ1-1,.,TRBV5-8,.,TGTGCCAGCAGCTTGGTGGCACCTCCGGGGGCTTTCTTT,CASSLVAPPGAFF
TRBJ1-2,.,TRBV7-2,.,TGTGCCAGCAGCTCCCCGCGGGGGCCCCTCGGGGGCTACACCTTC,CASSSPRGPLGGYTF
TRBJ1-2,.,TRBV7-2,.,TGTGCCAGCAGCCTAGACGGTATATATGGCTACACCTTC,CASSLDGIYGYTF
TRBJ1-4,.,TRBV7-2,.,TGTGCCAGCAGCTTAGGGGGAGGAACAACTAATGAAAAACTGTTTTTT,CASSLGGGTTNEKLFF
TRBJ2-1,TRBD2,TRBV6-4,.,TGTGCCAGCAGTGACTCTTATGCGGGGGTCGATGAGCAGTTCTTC,CASSDSYAGVDEQFF
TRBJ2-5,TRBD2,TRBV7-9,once,TGTGCCAGCAGTTCCGGGACTAGCAGACAGACCCAGTACTTC,CASSSGTSRQTQYF
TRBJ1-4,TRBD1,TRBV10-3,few,TGTGCCATCAGGAGGGACAGGGATGTCAATGAAAAACTGTTTTTT,CAIRRDRDVNEKLFF
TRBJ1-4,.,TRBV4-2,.,TGTGCCAGCAGCCTAGAGCTACCTAATGAAAAACTGTTTTTT,CASSLELPNEKLFF
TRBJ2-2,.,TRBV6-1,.,TGTGCCAGCAGTGAAGAGGGGCTACTATTAACCGGGGAGCTGTTTTTT,CASSEEGLLLTGELFF
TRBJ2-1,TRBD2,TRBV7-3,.,TGTGCCAGCAGTCCAACTAGCGGGGCCTACAATGAGCAGTTCTTC,CASSPTSGAYNEQFF
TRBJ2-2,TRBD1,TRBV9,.,TGTGCCAGCAGCGCGTGGAGCGGTAAAGGGACAGGGGATGGGAACACCGGGGAGCTGTTTTTT,CASSAWSGKGTGDGNTGELFF
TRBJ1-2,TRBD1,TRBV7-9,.,TGTGCCAGCAGCTTAGCGACGCCAGGGGGGGGCTACACCTTC,CASSLATPGGGYTF
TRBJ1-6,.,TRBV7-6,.,TGTGCCAGCAGCCGCTTGGGCTCACCCCTCCACTTT,CASSRLGSPLHF
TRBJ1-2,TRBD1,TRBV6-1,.,TGTGCCAGCAGTTTGACAGGGGCCAACTTATACACCTTC,CASSLTGANLYTF
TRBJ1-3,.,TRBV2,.,TGTGCCAGCAGGCCTGACAGATCCTCTGGAAACACCATATATTTT,CASRPDRSSGNTIYF
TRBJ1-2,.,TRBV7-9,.,TGTGCCACCCCACAAAACAGGCGAAACTCCTATGGCTACACCTTC,CATPQNRRNSYGYTF
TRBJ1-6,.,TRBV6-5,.,TGTGCCAGCAGTTACGGGAGGGTAGGAGGAAATTCACCCCTCCACTTT,CASSYGRVGGNSPLHF
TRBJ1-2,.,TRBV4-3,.,TGCGCCAGCAGCCAAAATTGGGGCACAGTTATCTATGGCTACACCTTC,CASSQNWGTVIYGYTF
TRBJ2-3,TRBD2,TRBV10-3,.,TGTGCCATCTCCCCCAGGGCTAGCGGGGGGCCCACAGATACGCAGTATTTT,CAISPRASGGPTDTQYF
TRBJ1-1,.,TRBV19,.,TGTGCCAGTAAAGCAGGGTTGGGCACTGAAGCTTTCTTT,CASKAGLGTEAFF
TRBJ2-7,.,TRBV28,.,TGTGCCAGCAGCCTCCGTCCGAGCGAGCAGTACTTC,CASSLRPSEQYF
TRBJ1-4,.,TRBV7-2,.,TGTGCCAGCAGCTTCGACAGCTCGGAAAAACTGTTTTTT,CASSFDSSEKLFF
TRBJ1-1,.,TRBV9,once,TGTGCCAGCAGCGAGAGGGGCGGGGGAAGTGAAGCTTTCTTT,CASSERGGGSEAFF
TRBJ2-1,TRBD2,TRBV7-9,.,TGTGCCAGCAGCCCCGGACTAGCGGGGGGCTATATCGATGAGCAGTTCTTC,CASSPGLAGGYIDEQFF
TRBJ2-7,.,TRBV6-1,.,TGTGCCAGCAGTGCCGTTTTGCGGGGCGAGCAGTACTTC,CASSAVLRGEQYF
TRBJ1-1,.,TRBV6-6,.,TGTGCCAGCAGTTACTCTAGGGGGAACACTGAAGCTTTCTTT,CASSYSRGNTEAFF
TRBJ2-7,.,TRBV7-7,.,TGTGCTAGCAGCTACTCGGACAGTCCCTCCTACGAGCAGTACTTC,CASSYSDSPSYEQYF
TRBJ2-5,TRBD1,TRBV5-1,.,TGCGCCAGCAGCAGCGGGACAGGGCCAGGAGAGACCCAGTACTTC,CASSSGTGPGETQYF
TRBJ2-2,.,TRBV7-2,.,TGTGCCAGCAGCTTAAACAGGGTTAGAACCGGGGAGCTGTTTTTT,CASSLNRVRTGELFF
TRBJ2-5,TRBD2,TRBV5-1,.,TGCGCCAGCAGCTTGATACGGCTAGCGGGGGGGATGTTCCAAGAGACCCAGTACTTC,CASSLIRLAGGMFQETQYF
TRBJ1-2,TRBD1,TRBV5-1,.,TGCGCCAGCAGCTACGGGACAGGGCTGAGTAACTATGGCTACACCTTC,CASSYGTGLSNYGYTF